This T cell receptor beta chain was sequenced for a study of blood T cell repertoires in COVID-19. About the research overall: Samples representing acute and convalescent COVID-19 were sourced from the United States, Italy and Spain. T cells, B-cell-depleted T cells, or PBMCs provided the cDNA or gDNA that served as material.

Participants' reported clinical history set cohort assignment. On this clone: Other DNA sequences in the same sample also yield this CDR3.

Original handling: Using reference gene primer amplification, nucleated cell counts were estimated. The repertoire was sequenced with immunoSEQ multiplex PCR; TCRdb's copy has only in-frame clones and lacks some. V and J calls and clone size are copied from that table; D and trimming were computed from the DNA. The table has about 140,000 clones, approximately 84% seen once. The sequence was collected from a woman aged 45-65 years with acute COVID-19. The sample comprised PBMCs or T cells enriched from blood (not recorded which).

CDR3 amino acids: CASSLGHQETQYF. CDR3 nucleotide sequence: TGTGCCAGCAGTTTGGGACATCAAGAGACCCAGTACTTC. The J gene is TRBJ2-5, the V gene TRBV27; D possibly corresponds to TRBD1 (6 bases). The V end lost 3 bases, the J end lost 2 bases, and 7 bases lay between the germline ends. This CDR3 has 13 amino acids. Per the germline V gene, CDR1 is MNHEY and CDR2 is SMNVEV (reference sequence).